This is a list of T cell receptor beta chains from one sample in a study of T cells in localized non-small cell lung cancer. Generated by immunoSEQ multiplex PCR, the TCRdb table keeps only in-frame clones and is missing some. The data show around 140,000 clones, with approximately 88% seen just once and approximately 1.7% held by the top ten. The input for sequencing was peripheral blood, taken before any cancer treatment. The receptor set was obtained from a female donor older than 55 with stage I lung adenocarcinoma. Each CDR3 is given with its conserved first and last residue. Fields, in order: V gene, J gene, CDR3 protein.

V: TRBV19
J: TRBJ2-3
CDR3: CASSIGLAGFSTDTQYF

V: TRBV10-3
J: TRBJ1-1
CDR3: CACQGTEPEAFF

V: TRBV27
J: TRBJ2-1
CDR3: CASSFQGAPTSNEQFF

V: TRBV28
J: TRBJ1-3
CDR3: CASSLSGTGIGSGNTIYF

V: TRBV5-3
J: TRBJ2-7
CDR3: CARSPDRDSSYEQYF

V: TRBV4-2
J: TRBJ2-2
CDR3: CASSQDISQGLAGGTGELFF

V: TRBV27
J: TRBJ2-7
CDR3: CASSYRTVGYEQYF

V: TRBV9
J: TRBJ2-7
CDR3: CASSASGTTLGNEQYF

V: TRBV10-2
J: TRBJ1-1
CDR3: CASSERVGGGNTEAFF

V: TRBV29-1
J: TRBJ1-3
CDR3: CSVKGLTSGNTIYF

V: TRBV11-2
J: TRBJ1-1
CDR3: CASSLTPGQNTEAFF

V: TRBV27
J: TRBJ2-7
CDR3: CASRIPGTGFYEQYF

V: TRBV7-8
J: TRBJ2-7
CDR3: CASRNQGANYEQYF

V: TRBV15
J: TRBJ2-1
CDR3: CATSRDSGLAGSGGQFF

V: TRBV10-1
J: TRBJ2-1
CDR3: CASSDSEDEQFF

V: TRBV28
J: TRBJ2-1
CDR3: CASSRLVNEQFF

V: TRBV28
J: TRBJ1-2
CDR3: CASSLLTRGYTF

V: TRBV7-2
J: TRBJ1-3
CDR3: CASSRGSGPGNTIYF

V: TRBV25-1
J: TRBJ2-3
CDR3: CASSESWVATPTDTQYF

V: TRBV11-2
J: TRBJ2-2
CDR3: CASSSLVGNTGELFF

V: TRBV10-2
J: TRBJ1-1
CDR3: CASSLGVGGLNTEAFF

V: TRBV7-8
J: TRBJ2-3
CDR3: CASSPPGYTDTQYF

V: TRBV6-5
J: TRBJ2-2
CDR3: CASSVGLNTGELFF